This is a list of T cell receptor beta chains from one sample in a study of T cell changes during pregnancy in multiple sclerosis. Profiling relied on immunoSEQ multiplex PCR, and the TCRdb table lists in-frame clones only, not all of them. The sample shows tens of thousands of clones, approximately 95% of them seen only once. The sequencing here drew on peripheral blood, taken in the second trimester of pregnancy. These receptors were obtained from a female donor in good health, enrolled as a control in a pregnancy study. Both conserved end residues are part of each CDR3. The D gene is left open where the match is weak. Clone size, where shown, is once, few, many, or a class for clones that have expanded.

abundance: .; v_gene: TRBV6-1; j_gene: TRBJ1-5; d_gene: .; CDR3aa: CASSEGAGYGQPQHF; CDR3nt: TGTGCCAGCAGTGAAGGGGCAGGGTATGGTCAGCCCCAGCATTTT
abundance: .; v_gene: TRBV18; j_gene: TRBJ1-2; d_gene: .; CDR3aa: CASSPRHPIRRTPYGYTF; CDR3nt: TGTGCCAGCTCACCGCGCCATCCCATCCGGAGGACCCCCTATGGCTACACCTTC
abundance: once; v_gene: TRBV2; j_gene: TRBJ1-5; d_gene: TRBD1; CDR3aa: CASRQGEDNQPQHF; CDR3nt: TGTGCCAGCAGACAGGGGGAGGACAATCAGCCCCAGCATTTT
abundance: .; v_gene: TRBV25-1; j_gene: TRBJ2-3; d_gene: .; CDR3aa: CASSELTGRVTDTQYF; CDR3nt: TGTGCCAGCAGTGAATTAACGGGTCGGGTCACAGATACGCAGTATTTT
abundance: .; v_gene: TRBV27; j_gene: TRBJ2-3; d_gene: TRBD1; CDR3aa: CASSLGTTGEPDTQYF; CDR3nt: TGTGCCAGCAGTTTAGGGACGACAGGGGAGCCAGATACGCAGTATTTT
abundance: .; v_gene: TRBV7-2; j_gene: TRBJ2-5; d_gene: TRBD2; CDR3aa: CASSNYQLAGQETQYF; CDR3nt: TGTGCCAGCAGCAACTACCAACTAGCGGGCCAAGAGACCCAGTACTTC
abundance: .; v_gene: TRBV2; j_gene: TRBJ2-5; d_gene: TRBD2; CDR3aa: CATGSGPLAGVETQYF; CDR3nt: TGTGCCACCGGTTCGGGTCCCCTAGCGGGAGTAGAGACCCAGTACTTC
abundance: .; v_gene: TRBV4-1; j_gene: TRBJ2-5; d_gene: .; CDR3aa: CASSQGTMETQYF; CDR3nt: TGCGCCAGCAGCCAAGGTACAATGGAGACCCAGTACTTC
abundance: .; v_gene: TRBV10-3; j_gene: TRBJ1-1; d_gene: .; CDR3aa: CAINVGVNTEAFF; CDR3nt: TGTGCCATCAATGTAGGGGTGAACACTGAAGCTTTCTTT
abundance: .; v_gene: TRBV2; j_gene: TRBJ2-7; d_gene: .; CDR3aa: CASSAVRASYEQYF; CDR3nt: TGTGCCAGCAGTGCCGTCAGGGCCTCCTACGAGCAGTACTTC
abundance: .; v_gene: TRBV5-1; j_gene: TRBJ2-2; d_gene: TRBD2; CDR3aa: CASSMTSGRVAGELFF; CDR3nt: TGCGCCAGCAGCATGACTAGCGGGAGGGTCGCCGGGGAGCTGTTTTTT
abundance: .; v_gene: TRBV27; j_gene: TRBJ2-2; d_gene: .; CDR3aa: CASSLLRREETHGELFF; CDR3nt: TGTGCCAGCAGTTTGCTCCGCAGGGAGGAGACGCACGGGGAGCTGTTTTTT
abundance: .; v_gene: TRBV28; j_gene: TRBJ2-1; d_gene: TRBD2; CDR3aa: CASTPGTSGNNEQFF; CDR3nt: TGTGCCAGCACCCCCGGGACTAGCGGGAACAATGAGCAGTTCTTC
abundance: .; v_gene: TRBV19; j_gene: TRBJ2-1; d_gene: TRBD1; CDR3aa: CASSIGSGTGADEQFF; CDR3nt: TGTGCCAGTAGTATAGGATCCGGGACAGGGGCCGATGAGCAGTTCTTC
abundance: few; v_gene: TRBV19; j_gene: TRBJ1-1; d_gene: .; CDR3aa: CASTRSWNTEAFF; CDR3nt: TGTGCCAGTACCAGGTCCTGGAACACTGAAGCTTTCTTT
abundance: .; v_gene: TRBV25-1; j_gene: TRBJ2-1; d_gene: .; CDR3aa: CATSEGDFYNEQFF; CDR3nt: TGTGCCACCTCGGAAGGGGACTTTTACAATGAGCAGTTCTTC
abundance: .; v_gene: TRBV7-8; j_gene: TRBJ1-4; d_gene: .; CDR3aa: CASSLDSSVLFF; CDR3nt: TGTGCCAGCAGCTTAGACAGTTCAGTACTGTTTTTT
abundance: .; v_gene: TRBV28; j_gene: TRBJ2-1; d_gene: .; CDR3aa: CASRKRRVETYNEQFF; CDR3nt: TGTGCCAGCAGGAAGAGGCGGGTTGAAACCTACAATGAGCAGTTCTTC
abundance: .; v_gene: TRBV14; j_gene: TRBJ2-1; d_gene: .; CDR3aa: CASSQEILATYNEQFF; CDR3nt: TGTGCCAGCAGCCAAGAAATATTAGCGACCTACAATGAGCAGTTCTTC
abundance: .; v_gene: TRBV18; j_gene: TRBJ2-5; d_gene: TRBD1; CDR3aa: CASSRSGGQETQYF; CDR3nt: TGTGCCAGCTCACGATCAGGGGGCCAAGAGACCCAGTACTTC
abundance: .; v_gene: TRBV6-5; j_gene: TRBJ2-7; d_gene: .; CDR3aa: CASRMAQDSTYEQYF; CDR3nt: TGTGCCAGCCGGATGGCCCAGGACAGTACCTACGAGCAGTACTTC
abundance: once; v_gene: TRBV18; j_gene: TRBJ1-4; d_gene: .; CDR3aa: CASSLVQGETNEKLFF; CDR3nt: TGTGCCAGCTCACTCGTACAGGGAGAGACTAATGAAAAACTGTTTTTT